A single sample gave rise to the 17 T cell receptor beta chains below, sequenced in a study of blood T cell repertoires in COVID-19. Repertoires were generated with immunoSEQ multiplex PCR, while TCRdb's copy carries only in-frame clones and drops some. Here the sample spans 450,000 or so clones, 89% being singletons. The sample comprised peripheral blood. The receptors shown here come from a woman in her 40s with COVID-19, enrolled during active disease.

The genes are TRBV6-5 and TRBJ1-2, with a tentative D call TRBD1 (5 bases). Germline values: CDR1 MNHEY, CDR2 SVGAGI. This CDR3 comprises 16 residues. V lost 0 bases, J lost 1 base, and 12 bases lay in between. The CDR3 DNA follows: TGTGCCAGCAGTTACTCGCGGGGGACGGATAACTATGGCTACACCTTC. It specifies CASSYSRGTDNYGYTF.

The CDR3 sequence: CASVGGRYGYTF. The CDR3, as DNA: TGTGCCAGCGTGGGGGGTAGATATGGCTACACCTTC. The chain recombines TRBV7-2 with TRBJ1-2; maybe TRBD1 (5 bases). This CDR3 comprises 12 residues. CDR1 and CDR2 (germline): SGHTA, FQGNSA. Trimming removed 8 bases from V and 5 bases from J, with 12 bases in between.

This clone came up once. The CDR3 DNA sequence: TGTGCCAGCAGCCCCGGGATTTATAGCAATCAGCCCCAGCATTTT. This translates into CASSPGIYSNQPQHF. This chain links TRBV3-1 (or the pseudogene TRBV3-2) with TRBJ1-5; no firm D call. Germline loops: CDR1 LGHDT, CDR2 YNNKEL (reference sequence). With 4 bases removed from V and 0 bases from J, the gap between germline ends came to 10 bases. The CDR3 contains 15 residues.

The gene calls are TRBV18 and TRBJ1-1; D is unresolved. The CDR3 totals 14 residues. CDR1 is KGHSH, CDR2 LQKENI, per germline. V was trimmed by 6 bases and J by 4 bases, leaving 15 bases between them. DNA of the CDR3: TGTGCCAGCTCCCCCAAGAATGGGCCCACTGAAGCTTTCTTT. This gives the protein CASSPKNGPTEAFF.

The DNA of the CDR3 is TGTGCCAGCAGTAAGAGTGCAACTAATGAAAAACTGTTTTTT. Amino acid sequence: CASSKSATNEKLFF. The chain has TRBV6-5 and TRBJ1-4; D is unresolved. CDR1 MNHEY and CDR2 SVGAGI come from the germline V gene. V was pared by 5 bases and J by 0 bases, with 7 bases between. The CDR3 length is 14 residues.

This rearrangement joins TRBV7-8 to TRBJ2-1; 10 positions match TRBD1. The CDR3 is 15 amino acids. Unmatched junction bases numbered 6, after V lost 5 bases and J lost 5 bases. Germline V gives CDR1 SGHVS, CDR2 FQNEAQ. CDR3 amino acids: CASSPAGTGDNEQFF. Here the CDR3 DNA reads TGTGCCAGCAGCCCCGCCGGGACAGGGGACAATGAGCAGTTCTTC.

This rearrangement joins TRBV19 to TRBJ1-1, with unresolved D. V was clipped by 0 bases and J by 7 bases, with 21 bases between them. This CDR3 region has 17 residues. Germline V gives CDR1 LNHDA, CDR2 SQIVND (reference sequence). The CDR3 is CASSIDLGWSNRDEAFF. The CDR3 DNA is TGTGCCAGTAGTATAGATCTGGGCTGGTCGAATCGTGATGAAGCTTTCTTT.

The rearrangement links TRBV14 to TRBJ2-5; 7 bases match TRBD1. V shed 2 bases, J shed 0 bases, and the junction held 3 bases outside the gene matches. CDR1 is SGHDN, CDR2 FVKESK, per germline. The CDR3 runs 15 residues. This CDR3 reads CASSQPTGYQETQYF. The CDR3 bases are TGTGCCAGCAGCCAACCGACAGGGTACCAAGAGACCCAGTACTTC.

The chain uses TRBV19 and TRBJ1-2; 8 bases match TRBD1. Germline lookup yields CDR1 LNHDA and CDR2 SQIVND (reference sequence). This CDR3 is built from 15 residues. With 5 bases clipped from V and 3 bases from J, the junction kept 8 bases outside the gene matches. The CDR3 region has the DNA TGTGCCAGTAGTTCTACCGCAGGGGGCGACTATGGCTACACCTTC. It specifies CASSSTAGGDYGYTF.

This clone was observed a single time. The genes are TRBV7-3 and TRBJ2-5; possible D gene TRBD1, 5 bases. CDR1 and CDR2 from the germline V gene are SGHTA and FQGTGA. The length of the CDR3 is 15 residues. Trimming removed 0 bases at V and 5 bases at J, with 13 bases between. The CDR3 region is CASSLTTAETETQYF. The CDR3 DNA is TGTGCCAGCAGCTTAACGACAGCCGAAACGGAGACCCAGTACTTC.

This clone came up once. V is TRBV19 and J is TRBJ1-5; D is unclear. Per the germline V gene, CDR1 is LNHDA and CDR2 is SQIVND (reference sequence). The CDR3 consists of 12 residues. The germline V and J ends were trimmed by 6 bases and 7 bases, with 10 bases remaining between them. The CDR3 DNA is TGTGCCAGTAGCCCCCCCATGCAGCCCCAGCATTTT. It translates to CASSPPMQPQHF.

This clone was seen a few times. The chain uses TRBV6-1 and TRBJ1-6; D not resolved. Germline V gene sequence: CDR1 MNHNS, CDR2 SASEGT. V lost 0 bases and J lost 11, with 5 bases in between. The CDR3 loop spans 12 amino acids. The CDR3 nucleotides read TGTGCCAGCAGTGAAGCAGCCGCACCCCTCCACTTT. It encodes CASSEAAAPLHF.

This sequence joins TRBV7-2 and TRBJ1-2, with 9 nucleotides matching TRBD1. Germline trimming cut 7 bases from V and 3 bases from J; bases unmatched to any gene: 9. Germline CDR1 reads SGHTA; CDR2 reads FQGNSA. The length of the CDR3 is 15 residues. In DNA, the CDR3 is TGTGCCAGCAACAAAAGGGACAGGGCACACTATGGCTACACCTTC. It translates to CASNKRDRAHYGYTF.

J is TRBJ1-1 and V is TRBV18; unclear D gene. Between the trimmed V and J ends, which lost 8 bases and 8 bases, there was a span of 15 bases. This CDR3 has 12 residues. CDR1 KGHSH and CDR2 LQKENI come from the germline V gene. The CDR3 loop is CASKPLAVEAFF. CDR3 bases: TGTGCCAGCAAGCCGCTCGCGGTAGAAGCTTTCTTT.

The chain uses TRBV3-1 (or the pseudogene TRBV3-2) and TRBJ2-3; TRBD2 matches at 7 bases. CDR1 and CDR2 (germline): LGHDT, YNNKEL (reference sequence). V lost 4 bases to trimming and J lost 3 bases; unmatched junction nucleotides: 7. The CDR3 is 15 residues long. The CDR3 reads CASSLWRGRTDTQYF. The CDR3 bases are TGTGCCAGCAGCCTTTGGCGGGGGAGGACAGATACGCAGTATTTT.

The V gene is TRBV11-2, the J gene TRBJ2-1; TRBD2 matches at 7 bases. The ends lost 4 bases at V and 6 bases at J; junction bases unmatched: 12. This CDR3 is built from 16 residues. CDR1 SGHAT and CDR2 FQNNGV come from the germline V gene. The CDR3: CASSSIWTRSGNEQFF. The CDR3 DNA is TGTGCCAGCAGCTCAATATGGACTAGAAGCGGCAATGAGCAGTTCTTC.

This chain uses TRBV7-9 with TRBJ1-1, with 8 positions matching TRBD1. V gave up 6 bases and J gave up 1 base; unmatched junction bases: 4. The CDR3 consists of 14 residues. CDR1 SEHNR and CDR2 FQNEAQ come from the germline V gene (reference sequence). CDR3 in amino acids: CASRSDRGNTEAFF. The CDR3 DNA reads as TGTGCCAGCAGATCCGACAGGGGGAACACTGAAGCTTTCTTT.